This T cell receptor (beta chain) came from a study of human T cells and chemical hapten exposure. Study-level findings and limits: Expanded TCRs clustered into significantly more large CDR3 similarity groups than controls, the analysis revealed.

The library labeled individual cDNA molecules by adding unique molecular identifiers to them. TCRdb re-analysed the RACE reads in MiXCR, keeping a single row per CDR3 protein. The top ten hold 2.2% of the sample, which has tens of thousands of distinct CDR3 sequences, more than 9.5% seen once. This clonotype has at least ten counts. Antigen specificity is unknown. Trimming took 5 bases from V and 4 from J; bases not matched to a gene: 5. The CDR3 is 14 amino acids. The germline V gene encodes CDR1 SEHNR and CDR2 FQNEAQ (reference sequence). The time point is: patch test 2, 6 weeks after DPC sensitization. Treatment indicated: therapeutic diphenylcyclopropenone sensitization with weekly scalp DPC. At patch-test visits, sampling came before the patch test.

The source of this sequence is a man aged 40-55 years with alopecia areata. Some clones in this sample may be carry-over from other donors' samples. V gene TRBV7-9 combines with J gene TRBJ2-7, with TRBD1 matching over 10 bases. Material: whole blood, obtained in connection with sensitization to the hapten diphenylcyclopropenone (DPC). CDR3 sequence reads: CASSPRTGGYEQYF. In DNA form, the CDR3 reads TGTGCCAGCAGCCCGAGGACAGGGGGGTACGAGCAGTACTTC.